The next 2 T cell receptor beta chains were all read from a single sample in a study of blood T cell repertoires in COVID-19. Clones were read by immunoSEQ multiplex PCR, and TCRdb kept only the in-frame ones, dropping some. Among over 350,000 clones listed, 86% were seen once. Sequencing was done on a sample of peripheral blood. These receptors were taken from a woman aged 25-40 years with active or convalescent COVID-19.

The V gene is TRBV4-1, the J gene TRBJ2-1; a weak D match, TRBD2 (6 bases). The CDR3 contains 18 residues. Germline CDR1 reads MGHRA; CDR2 reads YSYEKL. V lost 0 bases and J 9 bases, leaving 24 bases between the germline ends. CDR3 in amino acids: CASSQEGLGDWAAGEQFF. The CDR3 bases are TGCGCCAGCAGCCAAGAGGGATTGGGGGACTGGGCCGCGGGTGAGCAGTTCTTC.

The chain carries TRBV19 and TRBJ2-5, with D perhaps TRBD1 (8 bases). Trimming pared 5 bases from V and 5 bases from J, leaving 21 bases between. The length of the CDR3 is 16 residues. Germline V lookup: CDR1 LNHDA, CDR2 SQIVND (reference sequence). CDR3 nucleotide sequence: TGTGCCAGTAGTCCCAGGACAGGGAGGGGTGTGGAGACCCAGTACTTC. Translating it yields CASSPRTGRGVETQYF.